The clone carrying this T cell receptor beta chain was detected many times. Antigen unknown. This entry comes from a study of CD8 T cells in ankylosing spondylitis. TCRdb passed the 5' RACE reads through MiXCR, listing each CDR3 protein once. This table holds 250,000 or so distinct CDR3 sequences, about 10% found once. Notes on the study in general: Reported data indicate significant enrichment of disease-linked clones within matched ankylosing spondylitis synovial fluid.

The CDR3 runs to 18 residues. Germline V lookup: CDR1 MNHNS, CDR2 SASEGT. With V trimmed by 8 bases and J by 4 bases, 16 bases remained unmatched. Material: blood, either unsorted or a sorted T cell fraction (not recorded which). The sequence was obtained from a male donor with ankylosing spondylitis or in good health (not recorded which). The V and J genes are TRBV6-1 and TRBJ1-6; the match to TRBD1 covers 8 bases. This CDR3 reads CASASGAGGVSYNSPLHF. The CDR3 bases are TGTGCCAGCGCCTCCGGGGCAGGGGGCGTCAGTTATAATTCACCCCTCCACTTT.